The sample holds many counts of the clone carrying this T cell receptor beta chain. The antigen remains undetermined. Preparation of TCR beta libraries was done by quantitative 5'-RACE with molecular barcodes. TCRdb fed the 5' RACE reads into MiXCR, producing one record per CDR3 protein. Seen here are more than 400,000 distinct CDR3 sequences, roughly 5.3% observed once, and the top ten hold around 3.6%. The CDR3 runs 15 residues. The germline CDR1 and CDR2 sequences are SGHRS and YFSETQ. V dropped 3 bases and J dropped 3 bases, with 16 bases sitting between them. The sample comes from a study of CD8 T cells in ankylosing spondylitis. Whole-study results and caveats: Blood of patients with ankylosing spondylitis appeared to be characterized by a TCR beta motif of about eight highly homologous variants. The study looked at matched synovial fluid samples from ankylosing spondylitis patients. Disease-linked clones were reported to be significantly enriched there. Disease-linked clones bore a CD8+ phenotype and were relatively rare in peripheral blood. Some motif variants were previously reported in reactive arthritis synovial fluid and blood.

Sequencing used blood, either unsorted or a sorted T cell fraction (not recorded which). The receptor comes from a male donor with ankylosing spondylitis. The chain recombines TRBV5-1 with TRBJ2-7; tentatively, D is TRBD2 (6 bases). For the CDR3, the DNA is TGCGCCAGCAGCTGGGGACTTTCGGAGGGCTACGAGCAGTACTTC. This gives the protein CASSWGLSEGYEQYF.